This T cell receptor beta chain is drawn from a study of graft-versus-host responses after intestinal transplantation. Study overall: In this cohort, recipients had multivisceral, liver-intestinal, or isolated intestinal transplants.

Germline V gene lookup returns CDR1 MDHEN and CDR2 SYDVKM. The CDR3 runs 12 residues. Trimming stripped 5 bases from V and 2 bases from J, with 4 bases between. The study's findings and limits: In recipient marrow, GvH clones were found, and some appeared first in ileum or blood.

TCRdb's copy holds only in-frame clones and misses some; the assay was immunoSEQ multiplex PCR. The data hold 49,000 or so clones, with 85% to 95% observed a single time. A word on this clone: The antigen is undetermined.

The sequence was collected from a human patient who received an intestinal transplant, so some T cells may come from the graft donor. J is TRBJ1-3 and V is TRBV28; the D is unclear. Sequencing was performed on PBMCs, taken around 790 days after a first intestinal transplant, on the day of a second. CDR3 loop: CASSTPGNTIYF. For the CDR3, the DNA is TGTGCCAGCAGTACCCCTGGAAACACCATATATTTT.